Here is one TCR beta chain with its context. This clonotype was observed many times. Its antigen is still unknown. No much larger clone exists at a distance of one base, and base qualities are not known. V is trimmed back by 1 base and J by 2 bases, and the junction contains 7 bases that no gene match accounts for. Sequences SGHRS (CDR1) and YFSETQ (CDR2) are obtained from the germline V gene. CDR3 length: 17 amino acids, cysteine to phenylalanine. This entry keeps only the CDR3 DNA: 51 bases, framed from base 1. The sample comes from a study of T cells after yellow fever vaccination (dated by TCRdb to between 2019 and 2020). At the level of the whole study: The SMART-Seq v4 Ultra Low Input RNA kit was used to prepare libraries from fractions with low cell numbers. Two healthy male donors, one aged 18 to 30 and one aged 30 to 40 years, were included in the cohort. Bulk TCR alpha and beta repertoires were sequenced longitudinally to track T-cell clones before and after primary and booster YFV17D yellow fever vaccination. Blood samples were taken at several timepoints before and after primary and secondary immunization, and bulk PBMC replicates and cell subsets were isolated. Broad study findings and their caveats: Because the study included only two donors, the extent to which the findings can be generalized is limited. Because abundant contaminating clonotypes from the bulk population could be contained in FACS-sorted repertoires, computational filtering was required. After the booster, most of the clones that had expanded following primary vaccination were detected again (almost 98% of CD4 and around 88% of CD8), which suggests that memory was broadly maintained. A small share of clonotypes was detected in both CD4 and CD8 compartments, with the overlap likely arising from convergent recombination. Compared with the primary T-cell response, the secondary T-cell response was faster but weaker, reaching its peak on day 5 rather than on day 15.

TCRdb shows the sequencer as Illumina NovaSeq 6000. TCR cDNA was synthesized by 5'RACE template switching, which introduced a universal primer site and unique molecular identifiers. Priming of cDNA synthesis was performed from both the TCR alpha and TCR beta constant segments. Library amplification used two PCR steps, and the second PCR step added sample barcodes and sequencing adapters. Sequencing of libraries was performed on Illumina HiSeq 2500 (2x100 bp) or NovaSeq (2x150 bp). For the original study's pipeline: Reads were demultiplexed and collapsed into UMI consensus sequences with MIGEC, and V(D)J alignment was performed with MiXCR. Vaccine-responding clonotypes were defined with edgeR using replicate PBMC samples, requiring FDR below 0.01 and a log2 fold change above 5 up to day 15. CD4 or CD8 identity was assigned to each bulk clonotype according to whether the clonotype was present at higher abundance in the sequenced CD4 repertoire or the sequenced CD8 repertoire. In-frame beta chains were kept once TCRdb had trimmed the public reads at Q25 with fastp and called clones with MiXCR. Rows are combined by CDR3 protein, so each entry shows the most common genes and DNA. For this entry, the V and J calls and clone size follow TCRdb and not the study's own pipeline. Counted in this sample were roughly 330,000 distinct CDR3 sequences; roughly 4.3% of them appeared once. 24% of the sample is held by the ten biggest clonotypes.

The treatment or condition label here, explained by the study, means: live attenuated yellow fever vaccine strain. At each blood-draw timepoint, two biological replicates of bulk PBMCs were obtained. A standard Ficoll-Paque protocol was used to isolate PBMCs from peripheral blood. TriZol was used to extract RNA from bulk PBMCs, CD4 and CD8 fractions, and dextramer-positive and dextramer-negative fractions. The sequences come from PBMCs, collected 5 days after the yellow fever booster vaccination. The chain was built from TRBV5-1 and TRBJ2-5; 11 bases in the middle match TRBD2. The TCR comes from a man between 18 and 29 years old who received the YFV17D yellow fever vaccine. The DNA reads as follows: TGCGCCAGCAGCTTGATGGTCGCTAGCGGGGGGCAAGAGACCCAGTACTTC. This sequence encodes CASSLMVASGGQETQYF. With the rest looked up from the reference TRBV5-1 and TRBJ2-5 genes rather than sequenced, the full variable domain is KAGVTQTPRYLIKTRGQQVTLSCSPISGHRSVSWYQQTPGQGLQFLFEYFSETQRNKGNFPGRFSGRQFSNSRSEMNVSTLELGDSALYLCASSLMVASGGQETQYFGPGTRLLVL.